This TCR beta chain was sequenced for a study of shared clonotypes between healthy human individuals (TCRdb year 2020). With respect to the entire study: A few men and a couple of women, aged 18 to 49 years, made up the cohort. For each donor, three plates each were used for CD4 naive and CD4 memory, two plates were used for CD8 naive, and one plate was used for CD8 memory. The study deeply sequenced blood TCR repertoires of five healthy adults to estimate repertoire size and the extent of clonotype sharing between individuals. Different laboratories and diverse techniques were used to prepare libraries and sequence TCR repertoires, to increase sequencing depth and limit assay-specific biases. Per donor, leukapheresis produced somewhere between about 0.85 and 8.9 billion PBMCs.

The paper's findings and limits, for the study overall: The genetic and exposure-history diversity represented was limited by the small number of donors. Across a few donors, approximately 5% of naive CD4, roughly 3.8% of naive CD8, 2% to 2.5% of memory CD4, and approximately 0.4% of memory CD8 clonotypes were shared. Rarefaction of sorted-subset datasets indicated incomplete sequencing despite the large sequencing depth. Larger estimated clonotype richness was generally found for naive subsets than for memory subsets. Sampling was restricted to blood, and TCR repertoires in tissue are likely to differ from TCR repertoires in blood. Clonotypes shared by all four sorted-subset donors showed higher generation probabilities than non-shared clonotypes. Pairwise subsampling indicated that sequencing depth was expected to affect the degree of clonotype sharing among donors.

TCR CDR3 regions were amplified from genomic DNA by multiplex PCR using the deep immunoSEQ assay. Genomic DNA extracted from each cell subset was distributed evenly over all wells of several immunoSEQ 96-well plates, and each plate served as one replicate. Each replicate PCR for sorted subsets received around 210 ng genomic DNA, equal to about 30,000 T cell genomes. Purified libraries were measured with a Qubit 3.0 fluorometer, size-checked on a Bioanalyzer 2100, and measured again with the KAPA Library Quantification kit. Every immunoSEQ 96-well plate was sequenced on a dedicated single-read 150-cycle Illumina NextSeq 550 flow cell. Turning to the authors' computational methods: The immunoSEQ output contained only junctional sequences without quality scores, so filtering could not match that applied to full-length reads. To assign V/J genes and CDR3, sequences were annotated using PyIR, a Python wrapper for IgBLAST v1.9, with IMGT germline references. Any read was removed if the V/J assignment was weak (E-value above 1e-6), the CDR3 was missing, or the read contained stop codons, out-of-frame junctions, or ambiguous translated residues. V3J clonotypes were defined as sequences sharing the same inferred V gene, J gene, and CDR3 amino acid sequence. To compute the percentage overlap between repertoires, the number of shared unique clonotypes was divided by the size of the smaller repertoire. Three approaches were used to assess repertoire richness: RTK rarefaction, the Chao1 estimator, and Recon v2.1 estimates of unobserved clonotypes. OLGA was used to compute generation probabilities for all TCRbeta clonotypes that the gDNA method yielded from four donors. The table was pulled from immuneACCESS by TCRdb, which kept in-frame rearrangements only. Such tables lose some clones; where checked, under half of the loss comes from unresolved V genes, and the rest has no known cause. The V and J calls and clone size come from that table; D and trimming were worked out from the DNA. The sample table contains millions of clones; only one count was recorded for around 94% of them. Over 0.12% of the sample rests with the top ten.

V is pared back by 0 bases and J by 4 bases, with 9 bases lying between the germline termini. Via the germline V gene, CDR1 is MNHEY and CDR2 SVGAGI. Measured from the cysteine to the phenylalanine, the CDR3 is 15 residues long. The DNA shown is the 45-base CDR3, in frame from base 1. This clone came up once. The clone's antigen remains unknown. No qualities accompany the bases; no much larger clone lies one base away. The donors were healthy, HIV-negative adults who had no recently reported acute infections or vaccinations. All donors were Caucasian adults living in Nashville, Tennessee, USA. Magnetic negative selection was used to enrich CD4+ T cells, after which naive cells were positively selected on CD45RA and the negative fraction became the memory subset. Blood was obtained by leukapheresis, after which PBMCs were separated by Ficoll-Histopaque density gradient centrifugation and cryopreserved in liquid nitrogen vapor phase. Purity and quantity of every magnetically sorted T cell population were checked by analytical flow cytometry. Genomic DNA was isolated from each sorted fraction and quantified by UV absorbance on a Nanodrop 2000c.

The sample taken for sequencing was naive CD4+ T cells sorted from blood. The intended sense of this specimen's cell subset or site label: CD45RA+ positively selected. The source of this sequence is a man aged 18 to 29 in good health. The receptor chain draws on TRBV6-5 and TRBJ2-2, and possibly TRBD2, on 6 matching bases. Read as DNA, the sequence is TGTGCCAGCAGTTACTCGGGGGGTGGCACCGGGGAGCTGTTTTTT. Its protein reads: CASSYSGGGTGELFF.